This T cell receptor beta chain was observed in a study of blood T cell repertoires in COVID-19. Study details: Italy, Spain and the United States were the sources of the convalescent and acute COVID-19 samples. Sources were T cells, B-cell-depleted T cells, or PBMCs; the material itself was cDNA or gDNA.

Per the authors' pipeline: Amplification from reference gene primers served as the basis for estimated nucleated cell counts. Clones were sequenced by immunoSEQ multiplex PCR, and TCRdb holds only the in-frame ones, with some missing. V, J and clone size derive from that table, while D and trimming were established from the DNA sequence. The sample records around 220,000 clones, approximately 84% being singletons. Deletions cut 3 bases from V and 5 bases from J, with 16 bases between. The CDR3 contains 15 residues. Germline V gene data show CDR1 as LNHDA and CDR2 as SQIVND (reference sequence). Sequences were obtained from peripheral blood. V usage is TRBV19 and J usage is TRBJ1-2; D is unclear. The TCR was taken from a man aged 50-59 years with acute or convalescent COVID-19. CDR3: CASSIDGNSVYGYTF. CDR3 DNA sequence: TGTGCCAGTAGTATTGACGGGAACTCAGTTTATGGCTACACCTTC.